The next 12 T cell receptor beta chains were all read from a single sample in a study of T cells after yellow fever vaccination. TCRdb re-derived calls from the 5' RACE reads in MiXCR, one entry per CDR3 protein. Among 60,000 to 95,000 distinct CDR3 sequences listed, more than 5.5% were seen once. The specimen comprised CD8+ T cells sorted from PBMCs, sampled less than 11 days after the first yellow fever vaccination. All receptors come from a man younger than 35 who received the YFV17D yellow fever vaccine.

The sample holds many counts of this clonotype. The genes are TRBV9 and TRBJ2-1; TRBD2 matches 12 bases. This CDR3 is built from 20 residues. V dropped 2 bases and J dropped 0; count of bases not matched to a gene: 12. Germline CDR1 reads SGDLS; CDR2 reads YYNGEE. CDR3 DNA sequence: TGTGCCAGCAGCGTTTCGTCCGGGACTAGCGGGTATAGCTCCTACAATGAGCAGTTCTTC. This translates into CASSVSSGTSGYSSYNEQFF.

This clonotype occurred many times. The chain uses TRBV7-9 and TRBJ2-5; D is possibly TRBD2 (6 bases). Per the germline V gene, CDR1 is SEHNR and CDR2 is FQNEAQ (reference sequence). V was cut by 4 bases and J by 5 bases, with 11 bases left in between. The CDR3 is 13 residues long. This chain's CDR3 is CASSSGAGETQYF. The CDR3 bases are TGTGCCAGCAGCTCCGGGGCGGGGGAGACCCAGTACTTC.

This clonotype was recorded many times. This sequence joins TRBV7-6 and TRBJ2-2, with D perhaps given as TRBD1 or TRBD2 (5 bases each). This CDR3 contains 17 residues. Per the germline V gene, CDR1 is SGHVS and CDR2 is FNYEAQ. Trimming removed 5 bases at V and 2 bases at J, with 18 bases between. CDR3 nucleotide sequence: TGTGCCAGCAGCCCTAGGATGGGACGGAGAAACACCGGGGAGCTGTTTTTT. Translated, it gives CASSPRMGRRNTGELFF.

The table lists this clonotype with many counts. The chain has TRBV27 and TRBJ2-3; D remains ambiguous. CDR3 size: 12 residues. Trimming shortened V by 3 bases and J by 7 bases, and 8 bases separated the two germline ends. The V gene's germline CDR1 is MNHEY and CDR2 SMNVEV (reference sequence). The CDR3 DNA reads as TGTGCCAGCAGTTTGGGCGGTCATACGCAGTATTTT. Protein sequence: CASSLGGHTQYF.

The chain combines TRBV20-1 with TRBJ2-7; tentative D call: TRBD2 (6 bases). The ends were cut back, 6 bases at V and 1 base at J, with 25 bases in the middle. The germline CDR1 and CDR2 sequences are DFQATT and SNEGSKA (reference sequence). The CDR3 is made up of 17 amino acids. CDR3 loop: CSAEGLSKTLFSYEQYV. The CDR3 DNA sequence: TGCAGTGCGGAGGGACTGTCAAAGACCCTCTTTTCCTACGAGCAGTACGTC.

This clonotype was picked up a small number of times. The V gene is TRBV5-1, the J gene TRBJ2-3; either TRBD1 or TRBD2 may fit D (6 bases each). Germline loops: CDR1 SGHRS, CDR2 YFSETQ. The CDR3 sequence is 15 residues long. The V gene lost 4 bases and the J gene lost 3 bases, with 15 bases spanning the gap. The chain's CDR3 is CASSGGLGATDTQYF. The CDR3 DNA reads TGCGCCAGCAGCGGAGGGCTGGGGGCAACAGATACGCAGTATTTT. Variable domain in full (rest from reference TRBV5-1 and TRBJ2-3): KAGVTQTPRYLIKTRGQQVTLSCSPISGHRSVSWYQQTPGQGLQFLFEYFSETQRNKGNFPGRFSGRQFSNSRSEMNVSTLELGDSALYLCASSGGLGATDTQYFGPGTRLTVL.

The rearrangement links TRBV2 to TRBJ2-2, with D possibly being TRBD1 or TRBD2 (5 bases each). The ends were cut back, 10 bases at V and 0 bases at J, with 15 bases in the middle. From germline, CDR1 is SNHLY and CDR2 FYNNEI. There are 15 residues in the CDR3. The CDR3 nucleotides are TGTGCCACCCCGGGAACGGACACGAACACCGGGGAGCTGTTTTTT. It encodes CATPGTDTNTGELFF.

This CDR3 is CASSRLSKGQGPRSENIQYF. CDR3 in DNA: TGCGCCAGCAGCCGCCTTTCTAAGGGACAGGGTCCCAGGTCGGAAAACATTCAGTACTTC. The chain combines TRBV4-1 with TRBJ2-4; 9 bases map to TRBD1. This CDR3 comprises 20 residues. The V gene end was trimmed by 4 bases and the J gene end by 5 bases; junction bases not matched to a gene: 21. Germline CDR1 reads MGHRA; CDR2 reads YSYEKL.

This clonotype showed up just a few times. The rearrangement uses TRBV5-1 and TRBJ2-2; 10 bases are shared with TRBD1. J lost 7 bases, V lost 4 bases, and 16 bases had no gene match. The CDR3 loop spans 18 amino acids. Germline CDR1 SGHRS, CDR2 YFSETQ. DNA for the CDR3: TGCGCCAGCAGCCATTACGTCGACAGGGGGCTATTGGGCGGGGAGCTGTTTTTT. Its translation is CASSHYVDRGLLGGELFF.

The genes are TRBV4-1 and TRBJ2-2; 12 positions match TRBD1. Trimming took 0 bases from V and 6 from J; bases not matched to a gene: 8. This CDR3 is built from 18 residues. Germline CDR1 is MGHRA and CDR2 is YSYEKL. The CDR3 coding sequence is TGCGCCAGCAGCCAAGAAATCGGGGACAGGGGGCTGTCCGGGGAGCTGTTTTTT. Translating gives CASSQEIGDRGLSGELFF.

This clonotype has just a few counts. The chain has TRBV6-6 and TRBJ2-1, with D possibly matching TRBD2 (6 bases). The CDR3 sequence is 13 residues long. The V gene lost 7 bases and the J gene lost 4 bases, with 11 bases spanning the gap. Germline assignment: CDR1 MNHNY and CDR2 SVGAGI (reference sequence). This CDR3 reads CASTRGRYNEQFF. The CDR3 nucleotides are TGTGCCAGCACCCGGGGGAGGTACAATGAGCAGTTCTTC.

This clonotype occurred a few times. The chain uses TRBV19 and TRBJ2-3; a possible D gene is TRBD1 (5 bases). The CDR3 loop spans 14 amino acids. Trimming pared 7 bases from V and 9 bases from J, leaving 20 bases between. Germline V gene data show CDR1 as LNHDA and CDR2 as SQIVND (reference sequence). CDR3 loop: CASTGNAYTSTQYF. DNA for the CDR3: TGTGCCAGTACAGGGAACGCGTACACATCCACGCAGTATTTT.